This T cell receptor (beta chain) originates from a study of cytomegalovirus exposure and HLA in healthy donors. Turning to the study itself: The 120 validation repertoires were produced on the same platform as the roughly 700 repertoires of the first cohort. This was reported in a later analysis. General study points: Through in vitro validation, a few CMV-associated chains were shown to be specific for CMV antigens. According to the study, approximately 150 TCR beta chains were cytomegalovirus-associated. Reports credit the classifier with highly specific, highly sensitive diagnosis of cytomegalovirus status.

Profiling relied on immunoSEQ multiplex PCR, and the TCRdb table lists in-frame clones only, not all of them. The repertoire includes about 190,000 clones, approximately 85% of them detected once, and approximately 1.5% sits in the top ten. As concerns this clone: Its antigen is not known.

Per germline, CDR1 LGHNT and CDR2 FRNRAP. This CDR3 spans 14 amino acids. Between the trimmed V and J ends, which lost 1 base and 3 bases, there was a span of 10 bases. The specimen sequenced was PBMCs. The rearrangement links TRBV12-5 to TRBJ2-7; D unclear. The sequence was collected from a woman between 18 and 29 years old in good health and CMV-seronegative. Here the CDR3 reads CASGLDVPGYEQYF. The CDR3 DNA reads as TGTGCTAGTGGTTTGGACGTTCCGGGCTACGAGCAGTACTTC.